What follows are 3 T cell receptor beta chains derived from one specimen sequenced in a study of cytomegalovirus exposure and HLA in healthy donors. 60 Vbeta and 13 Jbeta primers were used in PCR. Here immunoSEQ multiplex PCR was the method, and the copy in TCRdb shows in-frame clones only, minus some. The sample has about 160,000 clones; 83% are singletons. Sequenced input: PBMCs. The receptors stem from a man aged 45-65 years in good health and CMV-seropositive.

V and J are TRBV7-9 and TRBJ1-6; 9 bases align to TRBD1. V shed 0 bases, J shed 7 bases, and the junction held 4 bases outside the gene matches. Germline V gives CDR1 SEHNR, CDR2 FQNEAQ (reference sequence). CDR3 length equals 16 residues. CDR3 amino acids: CASSLAGTGKNSPLHF. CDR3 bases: TGTGCCAGCAGCTTAGCCGGGACAGGGAAGAATTCACCCCTCCACTTT.

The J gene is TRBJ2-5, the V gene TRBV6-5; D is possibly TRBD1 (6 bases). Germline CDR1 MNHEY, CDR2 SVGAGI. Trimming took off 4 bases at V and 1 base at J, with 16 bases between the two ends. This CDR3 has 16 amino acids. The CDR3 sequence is CASSSTSLDSQETQYF. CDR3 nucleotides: TGTGCCAGCAGTTCAACCTCTTTGGACAGCCAAGAGACCCAGTACTTC.

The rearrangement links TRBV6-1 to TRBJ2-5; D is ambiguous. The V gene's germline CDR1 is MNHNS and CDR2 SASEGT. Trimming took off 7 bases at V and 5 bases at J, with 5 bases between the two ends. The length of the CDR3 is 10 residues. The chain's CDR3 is CASTKETQYF. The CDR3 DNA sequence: TGTGCCAGCACTAAGGAGACCCAGTACTTC.